A single sample is the source of the 10 T cell receptor beta chains below, sequenced in a study of blood T cell repertoires in COVID-19. TCRdb keeps only in-frame clones here, not all; method: immunoSEQ multiplex PCR. The sample lists some 320,000 clones; roughly nine tenths were seen once. Specimen: PBMCs or T cells enriched from blood (not recorded which). The origin of the receptors is a man aged 55 to 69 who had recovered from COVID-19.

The rearrangement joins TRBV29-1 to TRBJ2-7, with D perhaps TRBD1 (5 bases). This CDR3 has 15 residues. CDR1 and CDR2 (germline): SQVTM, ANQGSEA. V was pared by 2 bases and J by 0 bases, with 14 bases between. The DNA for the CDR3 is TGCAGCGTTGAATATGGACACCAAAGCTCCTACGAGCAGTACTTC. Translated: CSVEYGHQSSYEQYF.

This sequence joins TRBV3-1 (or the pseudogene TRBV3-2) and TRBJ2-1; 8 bases line up with TRBD2. V trimming: 0 bases; J trimming: 3 bases; junction bases outside the gene matches: 4. This CDR3 is built from 16 residues. Germline lookup yields CDR1 LGHDT and CDR2 YNNKEL (reference sequence). The CDR3 DNA is TGTGCCAGCAGCCAAGATTACACTAGCGGCTACAATGAGCAGTTCTTC. As protein: CASSQDYTSGYNEQFF.

The chain uses TRBV19 and TRBJ2-5, with a weak D call TRBD1 (5 bases). Germline V gene lookup returns CDR1 LNHDA and CDR2 SQIVND (reference sequence). The CDR3 contains 12 residues. The V end was cut by 3 bases, the J end by 4 bases, with 6 bases between. The CDR3 region is CASSIGAETQYF. Here the CDR3 DNA reads TGTGCCAGTAGTATTGGGGCAGAGACCCAGTACTTC.

V and J are TRBV27 and TRBJ2-5; TRBD2 aligns across 7 bases. This CDR3 has 14 residues. Germline values: CDR1 MNHEY, CDR2 SMNVEV (reference sequence). Trimming at V came to 7 bases and at J to 2 bases, leaving 7 bases not matched to a gene. The CDR3 region has the DNA TGTGCCAGCAAGGTGTCTAGCGGACAAGAGACCCAGTACTTC. This encodes CASKVSSGQETQYF.

This clone was detected only once. The V gene is TRBV30, the J gene TRBJ1-4, with 9 bases matching TRBD1. The germline V gene encodes CDR1 GTSNPN and CDR2 SVGIG (reference sequence). The CDR3 spans 13 residues. V gave up 0 bases and J gave up 10 bases; unmatched junction bases: 3. CDR3 protein: CAWSVQGAGKLFF. The CDR3 DNA reads as TGTGCCTGGAGTGTACAGGGGGCTGGAAAACTGTTTTTT.

The sample holds a few counts of this clone. The chain uses TRBV5-1 and TRBJ2-7; TRBD2 matches at 7 bases. The V gene's germline CDR1 is SGHRS and CDR2 YFSETQ. The CDR3 has 14 amino acids. After removal of 4 bases from V and 0 bases from J, the junction contained 4 bases not matched to a gene. The CDR3 nucleotides are TGCGCCAGCAGCGCTAGCGGATACTCCTACGAGCAGTACTTC. Translation: CASSASGYSYEQYF.

The V and J genes are TRBV27 and TRBJ1-6; TRBD1 aligns across 8 bases. CDR1 and CDR2 from the germline V gene are MNHEY and SMNVEV (reference sequence). The CDR3 loop spans 17 amino acids. With V trimmed by 5 bases and J by 11 bases, 17 bases remained unmatched. In DNA form, the CDR3 reads TGTGCCAGCAGTCTGCTGAAAGCGGACAGGGTTAAGCCACCCCTCCACTTT. Translation gives CASSLLKADRVKPPLHF.

This chain joins TRBV7-9 and TRBJ1-4, with unresolved D. Germline CDR1 and CDR2: SEHNR and FQNEAQ (reference sequence). V was trimmed by 2 bases and J by 8 bases, leaving 9 bases between them. CDR3 size: 13 residues. For the CDR3, the DNA is TGTGCCAGCAGCTTAACTGTGGGCGAAAAACTGTTTTTT. This encodes CASSLTVGEKLFF.

The gene calls are TRBV11-2 and TRBJ2-1; TRBD1 matches 10 bases. Unmatched junction bases numbered 5, after V lost 5 bases and J lost 4 bases. The germline V gene has CDR1 SGHAT and CDR2 FQNNGV. The CDR3 runs to 15 residues. The CDR3 loop is CASSQDRGRYNEQFF. The CDR3 nucleotides read TGTGCCAGCAGCCAGGACAGGGGGAGATACAATGAGCAGTTCTTC.

This rearrangement joins TRBV3-1 (or the pseudogene TRBV3-2) to TRBJ1-1, with no clear D. CDR1 is LGHDT and CDR2 is YNNKEL in the germline V gene (reference sequence). There are 14 residues in the CDR3. V was cut by 8 bases and J by 2 bases, with 15 bases left in between. The CDR3, as DNA: TGTGCCAGCTTAGGAGGGTCATTAAACACTGAAGCTTTCTTT. Its protein is CASLGGSLNTEAFF.